This note documents a single TCR beta chain sequence. Its target is not known. This sample stems from a study of shared clonotypes between healthy human individuals. Overall study results and limits: Among non-shared clonotypes, generation probabilities were lower than among those shared by all four donors.

Trimming shortened V by 1 base and J by 7 bases, and 10 bases separated the two germline ends. Germline loops: CDR1 LNHDA, CDR2 SQIVND (reference sequence). CDR3 size: 14 residues. Here immunoSEQ multiplex PCR was the method, and the copy in TCRdb shows in-frame clones only, minus some. This table has about 2 million clones, about 95% appearing once. The source material was naive CD4+ T cells sorted from blood. This sample's subset: CD45RA+ positively selected. The chain combines TRBV19 with TRBJ2-2; D is unclear. The clonotype comes from a man younger than 35 in good health. The CDR3 bases are TGTGCCAGTAGTATAGGACCCAGTGGCGGGGAGCTGTTTTTT. Amino acid sequence: CASSIGPSGGELFF.